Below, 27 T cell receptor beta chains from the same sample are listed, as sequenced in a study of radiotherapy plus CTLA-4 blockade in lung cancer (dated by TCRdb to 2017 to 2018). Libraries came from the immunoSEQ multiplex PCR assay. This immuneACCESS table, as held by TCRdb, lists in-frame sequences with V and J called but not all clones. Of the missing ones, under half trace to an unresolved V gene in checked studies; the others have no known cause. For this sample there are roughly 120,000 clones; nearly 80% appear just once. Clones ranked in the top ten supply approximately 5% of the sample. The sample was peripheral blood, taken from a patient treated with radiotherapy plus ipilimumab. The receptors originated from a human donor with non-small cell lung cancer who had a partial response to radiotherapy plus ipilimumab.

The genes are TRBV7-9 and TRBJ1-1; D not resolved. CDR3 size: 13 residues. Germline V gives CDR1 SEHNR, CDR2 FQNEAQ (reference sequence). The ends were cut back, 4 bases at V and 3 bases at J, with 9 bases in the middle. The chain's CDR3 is CASSSSRDTEAFF. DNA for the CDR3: TGTGCCAGCAGCTCGTCCCGGGACACTGAAGCTTTCTTT.

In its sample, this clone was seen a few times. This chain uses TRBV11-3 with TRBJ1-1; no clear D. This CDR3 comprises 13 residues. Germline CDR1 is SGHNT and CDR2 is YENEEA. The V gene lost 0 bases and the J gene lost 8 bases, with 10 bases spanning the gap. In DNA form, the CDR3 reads TGTGCCAGCAGCTTAGATGGCAGGTTAGAAGCTTTCTTT. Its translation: CASSLDGRLEAFF.

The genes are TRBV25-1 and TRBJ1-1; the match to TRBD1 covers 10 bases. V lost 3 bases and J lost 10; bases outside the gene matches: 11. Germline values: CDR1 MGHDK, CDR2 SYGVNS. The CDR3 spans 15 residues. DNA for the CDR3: TGTGCCAGCAGTGAGGGGGACAGGGGATGGATGAGAGCTTTCTTT. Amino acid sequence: CASSEGDRGWMRAFF.

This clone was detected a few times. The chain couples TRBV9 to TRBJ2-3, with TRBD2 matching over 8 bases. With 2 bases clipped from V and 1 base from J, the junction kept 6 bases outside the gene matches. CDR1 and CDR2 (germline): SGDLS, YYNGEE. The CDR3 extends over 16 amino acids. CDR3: CASSVEPGLGTDTQYF. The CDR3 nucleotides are TGTGCCAGCAGCGTGGAACCGGGACTAGGCACAGATACGCAGTATTTT.

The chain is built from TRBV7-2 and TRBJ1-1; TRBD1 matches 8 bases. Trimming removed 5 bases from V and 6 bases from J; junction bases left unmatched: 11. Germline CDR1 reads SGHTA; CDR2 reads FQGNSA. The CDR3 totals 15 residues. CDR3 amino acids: CASSPGTGQVAEAFF. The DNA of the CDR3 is TGTGCCAGCAGCCCGGGGACAGGACAGGTGGCTGAAGCTTTCTTT.

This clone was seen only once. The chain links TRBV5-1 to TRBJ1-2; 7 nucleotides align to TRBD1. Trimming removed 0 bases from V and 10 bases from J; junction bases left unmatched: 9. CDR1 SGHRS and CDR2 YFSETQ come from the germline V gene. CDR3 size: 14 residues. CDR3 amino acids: CASSLGQGRGDYTF. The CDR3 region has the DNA TGCGCCAGCAGCTTGGGACAGGGTAGAGGGGACTACACCTTC.

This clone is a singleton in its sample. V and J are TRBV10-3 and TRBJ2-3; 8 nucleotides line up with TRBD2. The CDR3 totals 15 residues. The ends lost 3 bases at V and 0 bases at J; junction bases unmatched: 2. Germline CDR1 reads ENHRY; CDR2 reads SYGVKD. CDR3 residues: CAISEQRGSTDTQYF. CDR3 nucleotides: TGTGCCATCAGTGAACAGCGGGGGAGCACAGATACGCAGTATTTT.

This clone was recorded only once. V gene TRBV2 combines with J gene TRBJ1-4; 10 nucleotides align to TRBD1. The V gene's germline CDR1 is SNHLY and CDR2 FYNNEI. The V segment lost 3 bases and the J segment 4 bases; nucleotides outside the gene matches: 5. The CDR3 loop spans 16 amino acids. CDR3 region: CASSDPGQGRNEKLFF. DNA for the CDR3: TGTGCCAGCAGTGACCCGGGACAGGGGCGTAATGAAAAACTGTTTTTT.

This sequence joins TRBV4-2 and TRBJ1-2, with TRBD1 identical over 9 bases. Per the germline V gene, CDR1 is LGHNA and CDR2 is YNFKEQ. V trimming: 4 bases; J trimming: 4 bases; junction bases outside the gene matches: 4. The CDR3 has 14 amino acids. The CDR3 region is CASSRTGEGYGYTF. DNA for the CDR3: TGTGCCAGCAGCCGGACAGGGGAAGGCTATGGCTACACCTTC.

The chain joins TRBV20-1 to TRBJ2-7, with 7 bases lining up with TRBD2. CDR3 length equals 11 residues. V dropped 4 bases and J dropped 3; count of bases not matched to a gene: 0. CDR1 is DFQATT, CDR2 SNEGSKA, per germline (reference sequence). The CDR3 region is CSAKRGYEQYV. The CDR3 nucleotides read TGCAGTGCTAAGCGGGGCTACGAGCAGTACGTC.

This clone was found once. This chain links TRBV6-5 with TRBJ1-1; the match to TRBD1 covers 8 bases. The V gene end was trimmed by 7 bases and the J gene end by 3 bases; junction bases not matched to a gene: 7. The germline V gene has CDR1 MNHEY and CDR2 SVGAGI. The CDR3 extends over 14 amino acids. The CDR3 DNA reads TGTGCCAGCAATCAACAGGGGGGGGACACTGAAGCTTTCTTT. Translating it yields CASNQQGGDTEAFF.

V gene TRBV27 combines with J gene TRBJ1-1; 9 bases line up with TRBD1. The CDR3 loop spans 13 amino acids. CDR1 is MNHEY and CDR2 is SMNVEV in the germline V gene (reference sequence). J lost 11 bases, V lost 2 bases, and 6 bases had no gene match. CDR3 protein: CASSLTGQGLAFF. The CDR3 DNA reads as TGTGCCAGCAGTTTAACGGGACAGGGTCTTGCTTTCTTT.

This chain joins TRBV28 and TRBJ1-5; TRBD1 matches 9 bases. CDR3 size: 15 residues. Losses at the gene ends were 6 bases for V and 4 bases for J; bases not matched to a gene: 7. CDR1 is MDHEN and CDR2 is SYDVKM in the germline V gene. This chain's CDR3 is CASRLRDRANQPQHF. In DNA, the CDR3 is TGTGCCAGCAGACTCCGGGACAGGGCAAATCAGCCCCAGCATTTT.

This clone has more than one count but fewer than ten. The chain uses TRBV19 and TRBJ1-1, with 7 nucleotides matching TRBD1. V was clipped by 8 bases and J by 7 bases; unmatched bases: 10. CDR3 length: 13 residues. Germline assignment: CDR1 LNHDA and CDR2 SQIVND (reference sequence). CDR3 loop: CASEGAHYSEAFF. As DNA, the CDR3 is TGTGCCAGTGAGGGGGCGCATTATAGTGAAGCTTTCTTT.

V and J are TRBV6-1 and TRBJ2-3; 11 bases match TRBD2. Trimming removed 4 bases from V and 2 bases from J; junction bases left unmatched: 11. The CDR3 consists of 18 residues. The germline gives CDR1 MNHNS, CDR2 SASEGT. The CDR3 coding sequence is TGTGCCAGCAGTGCGAGGCTAGCGGGAGGTCTCTTCACAGATACGCAGTATTTT. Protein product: CASSARLAGGLFTDTQYF.

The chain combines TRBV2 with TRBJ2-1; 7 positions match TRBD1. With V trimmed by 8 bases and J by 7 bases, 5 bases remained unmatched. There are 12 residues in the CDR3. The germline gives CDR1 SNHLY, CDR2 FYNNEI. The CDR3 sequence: CASGKTGNEQFF. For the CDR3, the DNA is TGTGCCAGCGGAAAGACAGGGAATGAGCAGTTCTTC.

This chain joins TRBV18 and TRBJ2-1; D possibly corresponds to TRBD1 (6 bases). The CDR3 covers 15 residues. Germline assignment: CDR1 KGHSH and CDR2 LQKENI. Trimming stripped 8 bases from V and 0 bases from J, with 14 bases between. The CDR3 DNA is TGTGCCAGCCTACCAACAGGGAGCTCCTACAATGAGCAGTTCTTC. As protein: CASLPTGSSYNEQFF. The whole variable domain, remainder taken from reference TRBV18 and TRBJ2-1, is NAGVMQNPRHLVRRRGQEARLRCSPMKGHSHVYWYRQLPEEGLKFMVYLQKENIIDESGMPKERFSAEFPKEGPSILRIQQVVRGDSAAYFCASLPTGSSYNEQFFGPGTRLTVL.

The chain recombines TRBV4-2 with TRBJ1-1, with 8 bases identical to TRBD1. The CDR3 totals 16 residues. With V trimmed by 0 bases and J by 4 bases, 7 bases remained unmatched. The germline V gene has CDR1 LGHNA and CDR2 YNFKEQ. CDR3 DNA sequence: TGTGCCAGCAGCCAAGAATTTTCAGGGGGCGGCACTGAAGCTTTCTTT. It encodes CASSQEFSGGGTEAFF.

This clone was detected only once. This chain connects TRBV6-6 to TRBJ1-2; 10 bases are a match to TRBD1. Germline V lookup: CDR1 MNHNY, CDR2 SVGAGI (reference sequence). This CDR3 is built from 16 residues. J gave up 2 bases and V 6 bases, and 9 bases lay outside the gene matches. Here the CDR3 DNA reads TGTGCCAGCAGCCTCGGGACAGGGGATATGAACTATGGCTACACCTTC. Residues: CASSLGTGDMNYGYTF.

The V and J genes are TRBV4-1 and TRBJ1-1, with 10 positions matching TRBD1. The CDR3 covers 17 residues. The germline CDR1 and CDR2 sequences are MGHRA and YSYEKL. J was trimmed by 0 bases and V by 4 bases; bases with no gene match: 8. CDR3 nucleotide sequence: TGCGCCAGCAGCCTGGGACCGGGACAGGGGATGAACACTGAAGCTTTCTTT. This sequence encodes CASSLGPGQGMNTEAFF.

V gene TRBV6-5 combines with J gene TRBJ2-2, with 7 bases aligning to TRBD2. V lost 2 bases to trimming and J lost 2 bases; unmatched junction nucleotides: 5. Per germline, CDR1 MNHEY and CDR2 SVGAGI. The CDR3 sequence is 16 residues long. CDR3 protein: CASSYTGGLNTGELFF. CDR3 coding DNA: TGTGCCAGCAGTTACACCGGGGGACTAAACACCGGGGAGCTGTTTTTT.

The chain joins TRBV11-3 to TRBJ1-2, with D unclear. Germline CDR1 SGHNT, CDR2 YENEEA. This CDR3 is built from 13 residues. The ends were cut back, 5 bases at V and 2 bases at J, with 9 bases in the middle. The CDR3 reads CASSPRENYGYTF. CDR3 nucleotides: TGTGCCAGCAGCCCTAGAGAGAACTATGGCTACACCTTC.

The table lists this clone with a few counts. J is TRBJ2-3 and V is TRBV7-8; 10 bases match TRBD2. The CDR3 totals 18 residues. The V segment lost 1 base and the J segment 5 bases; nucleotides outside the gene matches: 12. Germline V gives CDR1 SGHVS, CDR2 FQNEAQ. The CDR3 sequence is CASSLDGGLAGEVDTQYF. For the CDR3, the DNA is TGTGCCAGCAGCTTAGATGGCGGTCTAGCGGGAGAGGTAGATACGCAGTATTTT.

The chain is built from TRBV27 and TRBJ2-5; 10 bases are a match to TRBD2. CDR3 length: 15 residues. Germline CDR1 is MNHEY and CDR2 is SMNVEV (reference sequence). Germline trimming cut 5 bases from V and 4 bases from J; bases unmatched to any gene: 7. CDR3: CASSPLAGEVETQYF. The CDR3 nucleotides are TGTGCCAGCAGTCCTCTAGCGGGAGAGGTAGAGACCCAGTACTTC.

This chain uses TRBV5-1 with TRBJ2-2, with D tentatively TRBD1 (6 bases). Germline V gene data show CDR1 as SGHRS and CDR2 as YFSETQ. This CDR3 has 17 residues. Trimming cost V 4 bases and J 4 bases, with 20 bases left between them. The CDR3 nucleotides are TGCGCCAGCAGCCGGCCGCAGGGGAACCCCCCCACCGGGGAGCTGTTTTTT. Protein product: CASSRPQGNPPTGELFF.

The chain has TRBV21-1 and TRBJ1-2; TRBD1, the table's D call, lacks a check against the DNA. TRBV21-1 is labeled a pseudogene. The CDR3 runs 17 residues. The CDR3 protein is CASSKAPGDRGLWGYTF. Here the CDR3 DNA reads TGTGCCAGCAGCAAAGCGCCCGGTGACAGAGGCCTGTGGGGCTACACCTTC.

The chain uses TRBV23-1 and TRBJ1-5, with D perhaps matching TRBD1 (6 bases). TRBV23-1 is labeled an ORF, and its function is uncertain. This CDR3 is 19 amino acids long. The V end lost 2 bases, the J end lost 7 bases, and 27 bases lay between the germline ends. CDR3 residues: CASSQPGQSTPQTSQPQHF. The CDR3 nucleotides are TGCGCCAGCAGTCAACCCGGACAGTCAACGCCGCAGACAAGCCAGCCCCAGCATTTT.